The sequence of this T cell receptor (beta chain) was determined in a study of blood T cell repertoires in COVID-19. Assay used: immunoSEQ multiplex PCR; TCRdb lists only in-frame clones, some missing. Of around 130,000 clones in the sample, less than 85% are singletons; the top ten hold 17%. The clonotype comes from an elderly woman with acute or convalescent COVID-19. The sequenced material came from peripheral blood.

The CDR3 DNA reads as TGTGCCAGCAGTTCTCTCCATAGCGGGAGGCCTTGGTTCTTC. It specifies CASSSLHSGRPWFF. The chain has TRBV27 and TRBJ2-1; 10 bases match TRBD2. CDR3 length: 14 amino acids. Germline values: CDR1 MNHEY, CDR2 SMNVEV (reference sequence). V shed 4 bases and J 15 bases; nucleotides not matched to a gene: 12.